The following is a T cell receptor beta chain sequence with its context. Its antigen is as yet unknown. PCR employed 60 Vbeta and 13 Jbeta primers. Sequenced by immunoSEQ multiplex PCR; TCRdb stores in-frame clones only, minus some. The sample yields some 150,000 clones, nearly 80% seen once. This entry belongs to a study of cytomegalovirus exposure and HLA in healthy donors. Study observations and caveats: HLA allele associations emerged for roughly 17,000 TCR beta sequences in a later analysis, at 0.05 false discovery rate. A prior analysis recorded that most TCR beta V segments were productive about 87% or about 30% of the time.

The germline V gene encodes CDR1 SGHVS and CDR2 FQNEAQ. The CDR3 covers 15 residues. Trimming stripped 8 bases from V and 4 bases from J, with 18 bases between. This TCR derives from a young man in good health and CMV-seropositive. Sequenced: PBMCs. The chain joins TRBV7-8 to TRBJ2-1; D perhaps matches TRBD2 (7 bases). CDR3 nucleotides: TGTGCCAGCGAAGGTAGGGGGGGACTTTACAATGAGCAGTTCTTC. Translated, it gives CASEGRGGLYNEQFF.